The text below deals with one TCR beta chain. Its target is not known. Germline V CDR1 and CDR2: SNHLY, FYNNEI. The CDR3 is 13 residues long. Trimming left V 5 bases short and J 6 bases short, with 8 bases between. The sample originates from a study of T cell responses to AZD1222 COVID-19 vaccine. Findings and caveats of the study: Two doses of AZD1222 preceded a rise in Spike-specific TCR breadth and depth. At 160-218 and 743-854, vaccine-associated CD4 TCRs were dominant, and they spanned spike. Baseline testing showed seropositivity in only a handful of AZD1222 recipients. White British ancestry dominated among donors, who included more females, and clonal diversity was possibly underestimated.

Here immunoSEQ multiplex PCR was the method, and the copy in TCRdb shows in-frame clones only, minus some. The sample records 120,000 or so clones, about 89% being singletons. Sequencing was performed on peripheral blood, taken on day 0 of MenACWY control vaccination. This sequence was found in an adult in good health. The chain recombines TRBV2 with TRBJ1-6, with D uncertain. The CDR3 is CASSPAGNSPLHF. The CDR3 DNA sequence: TGTGCCAGCAGTCCCGCGGGTAATTCACCCCTCCACTTT.